This TCR beta chain was profiled in a study of CD8 T cells in acute hepatitis C reinfection. Produced via immunoSEQ multiplex PCR; TCRdb's table is partial and in-frame only. The sample gives 30,000 to 45,000 clones, 80% to 90% of which show up once; around 9.9% is in the top ten. Time point: naive CD8 control sorted from an acute-time-point sample. The CDR3 length is 14 residues. CDR1 is MNHEY and CDR2 is SMNVEV in the germline V gene (reference sequence). Notes on the study in general: Acute resolver, follow-up resolver and acute chronic samples had similar high diversity.

As to this clone: Its antigen is unidentified. At one end, the junction sequence differs from germline, possibly due to a read error.

Source material: naive CD8+ T cells from PBMCs. The rearrangement links TRBV27 to TRBJ1-1; D gene uncertain. This sequence was found in a woman aged 18-29 years who spontaneously cleared hepatitis C infection. The CDR3 reads CASGLVQENTEAFF. Written as DNA, the CDR3 is TGTGCCAGCGGTTTGGTCCAAGAGAACACTGAAGCTTTCTTT.